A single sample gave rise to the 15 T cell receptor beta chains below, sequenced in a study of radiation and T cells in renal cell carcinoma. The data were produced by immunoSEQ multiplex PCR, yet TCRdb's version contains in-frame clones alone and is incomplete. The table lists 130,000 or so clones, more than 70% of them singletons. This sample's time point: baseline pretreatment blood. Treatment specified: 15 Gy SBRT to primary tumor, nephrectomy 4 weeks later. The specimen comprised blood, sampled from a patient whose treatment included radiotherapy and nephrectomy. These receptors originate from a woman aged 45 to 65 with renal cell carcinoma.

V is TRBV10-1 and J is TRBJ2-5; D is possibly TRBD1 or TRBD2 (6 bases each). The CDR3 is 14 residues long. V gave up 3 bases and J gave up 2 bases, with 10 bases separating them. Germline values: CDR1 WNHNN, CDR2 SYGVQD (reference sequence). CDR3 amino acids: CASSEGGTQETQYF. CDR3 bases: TGCGCCAGCAGTGAAGGCGGGACACAAGAGACCCAGTACTTC.

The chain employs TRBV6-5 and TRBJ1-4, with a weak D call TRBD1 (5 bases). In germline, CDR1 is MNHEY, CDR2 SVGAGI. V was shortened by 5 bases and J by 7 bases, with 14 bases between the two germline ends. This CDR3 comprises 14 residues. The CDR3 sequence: CASSKGRAGEKLFF. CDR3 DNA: TGTGCCAGCAGTAAGGGACGGGCGGGTGAAAAACTGTTTTTT.

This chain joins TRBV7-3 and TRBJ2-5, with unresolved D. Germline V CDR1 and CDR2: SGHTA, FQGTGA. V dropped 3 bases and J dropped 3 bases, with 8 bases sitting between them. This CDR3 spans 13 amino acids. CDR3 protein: CASSFGREETQYF. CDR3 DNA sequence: TGTGCCAGCAGCTTCGGCCGGGAAGAGACCCAGTACTTC.

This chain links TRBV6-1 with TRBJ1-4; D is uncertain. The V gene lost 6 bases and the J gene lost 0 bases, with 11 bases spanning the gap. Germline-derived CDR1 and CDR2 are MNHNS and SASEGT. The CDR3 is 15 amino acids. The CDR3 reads CASSEDTSTNEKLFF. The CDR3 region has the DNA TGTGCCAGCAGCGAGGATACTTCAACTAATGAAAAACTGTTTTTT.

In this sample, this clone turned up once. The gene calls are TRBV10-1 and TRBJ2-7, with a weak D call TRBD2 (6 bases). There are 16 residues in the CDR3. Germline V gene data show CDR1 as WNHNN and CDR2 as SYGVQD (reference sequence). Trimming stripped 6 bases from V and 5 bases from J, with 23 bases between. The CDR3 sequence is CASSSGPLGLPDEQYF. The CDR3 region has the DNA TGCGCCAGCAGCTCTGGCCCCTTGGGACTCCCGGACGAGCAGTACTTC.

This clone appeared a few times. The CDR3 is CASSPGQGSGQPQHF. The DNA of the CDR3 is TGTGCCAGCTCACCCGGACAGGGTAGCGGTCAGCCCCAGCATTTT. V is TRBV18 and J is TRBJ1-5; TRBD1 aligns across 8 bases. Germline CDR1 reads KGHSH; CDR2 reads LQKENI. The length of the CDR3 is 15 residues. The ends lost 3 bases at V and 6 bases at J; junction bases unmatched: 7.

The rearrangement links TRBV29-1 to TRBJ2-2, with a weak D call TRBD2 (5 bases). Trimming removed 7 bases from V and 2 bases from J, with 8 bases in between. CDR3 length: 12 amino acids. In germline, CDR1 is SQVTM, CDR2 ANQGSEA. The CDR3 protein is CSARGNTGELFF. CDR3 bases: TGCAGCGCACGGGGAAACACCGGGGAGCTGTTTTTT.

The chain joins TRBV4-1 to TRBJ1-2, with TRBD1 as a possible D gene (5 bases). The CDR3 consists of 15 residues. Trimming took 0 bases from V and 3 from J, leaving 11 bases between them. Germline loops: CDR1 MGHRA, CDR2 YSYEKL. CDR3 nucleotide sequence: TGCGCCAGCAGCCAAGATCCAGGGACGGACTATGGCTACACCTTC. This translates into CASSQDPGTDYGYTF.

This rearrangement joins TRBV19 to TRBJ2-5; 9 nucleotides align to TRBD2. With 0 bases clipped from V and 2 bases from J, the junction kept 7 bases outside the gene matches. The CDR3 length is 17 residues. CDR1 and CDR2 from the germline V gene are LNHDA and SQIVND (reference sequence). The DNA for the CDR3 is TGTGCCAGTAGTATAGATTGGGAAGCGGGGGGACAAGAGACCCAGTACTTC. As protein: CASSIDWEAGGQETQYF.

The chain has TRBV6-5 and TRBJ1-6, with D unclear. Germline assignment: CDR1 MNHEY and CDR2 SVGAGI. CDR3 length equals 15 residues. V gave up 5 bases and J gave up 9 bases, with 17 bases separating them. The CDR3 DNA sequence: TGTGCCAGCAGTCCGAGGACGGTATTTAGTTCACCCCTCCACTTT. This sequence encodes CASSPRTVFSSPLHF.

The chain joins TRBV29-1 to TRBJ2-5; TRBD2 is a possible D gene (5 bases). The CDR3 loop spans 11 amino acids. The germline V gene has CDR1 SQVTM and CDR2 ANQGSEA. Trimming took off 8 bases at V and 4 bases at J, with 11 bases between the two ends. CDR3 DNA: TGCAGCTCGAGAGAGGGAGAGACCCAGTACTTC. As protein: CSSREGETQYF.

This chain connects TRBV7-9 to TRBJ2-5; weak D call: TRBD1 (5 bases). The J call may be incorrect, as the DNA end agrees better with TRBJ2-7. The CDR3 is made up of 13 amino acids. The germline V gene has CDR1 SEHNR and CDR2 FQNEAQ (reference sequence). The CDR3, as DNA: TGTGCCAGCAGCTTAGAGCAGGGCTACGAGCAGTACTTC. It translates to CASSLEQGYEQYF.

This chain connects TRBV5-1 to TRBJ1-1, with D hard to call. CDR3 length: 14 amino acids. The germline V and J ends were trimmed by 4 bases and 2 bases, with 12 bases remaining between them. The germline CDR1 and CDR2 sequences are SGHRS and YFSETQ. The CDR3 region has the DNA TGCGCCAGCAGCCCCTCCCCAGTAAACACTGAAGCTTTCTTT. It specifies CASSPSPVNTEAFF.

The CDR3 DNA reads as TGTGCCAGCAGCTCCCGACTAGCGGGGGCAGATACGCAGTATTTT. It translates to CASSSRLAGADTQYF. J is TRBJ2-3 and V is TRBV5-5, with 12 bases that match TRBD2. V lost 3 bases to trimming and J lost 4 bases; unmatched junction nucleotides: 3. This CDR3 is 15 amino acids long. CDR1 SGHKS and CDR2 YYEKEE come from the germline V gene (reference sequence).

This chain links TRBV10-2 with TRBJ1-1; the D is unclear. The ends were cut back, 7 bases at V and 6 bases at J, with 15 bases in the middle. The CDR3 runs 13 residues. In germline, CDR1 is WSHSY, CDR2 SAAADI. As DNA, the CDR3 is TGCGCCAGCAAACTCTCCGGACCCTCTGAAGCTTTCTTT. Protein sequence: CASKLSGPSEAFF.